Below, 12 T cell receptor beta chains from the same sample are listed, as sequenced in a study of T-cell memory formation after mild COVID-19. Via MiXCR, TCRdb re-called the 5' RACE reads, giving one row per CDR3 protein. The table lists roughly 450,000 distinct CDR3 sequences, 18% of them singletons. The sequenced material came from PBMCs or a T cell subset sorted from them (not recorded which). These receptors were collected from a man younger than 30 who had mild COVID-19 (a few samples of this study predate the infection). Cell type and time point are not known.

In its sample, this clonotype was seen a few times. The chain is built from TRBV4-1 and TRBJ2-2, with 9 bases aligning to TRBD1. Germline V gene sequence: CDR1 MGHRA, CDR2 YSYEKL. V shed 4 bases and J 5 bases; nucleotides not matched to a gene: 5. The CDR3 is made up of 15 amino acids. The CDR3 region is CASSPRDRVTGELFF. DNA for the CDR3: TGCGCCAGCAGCCCACGGGACAGGGTGACCGGGGAGCTGTTTTTT.

This clonotype was seen only a few times. This chain joins TRBV29-1 and TRBJ1-1, with no clear D. Germline V CDR1 and CDR2: SQVTM, ANQGSEA. V gave up 1 base and J gave up 5 bases, with 2 bases separating them. This CDR3 has 10 residues. CDR3 protein: CSVEVTEAFF. CDR3 sequence (DNA): TGCAGCGTTGAAGTTACTGAAGCTTTCTTT.

This rearrangement joins TRBV25-1 to TRBJ2-1; 7 nucleotides agree with TRBD1. The V and J ends lost 2 bases and 6 bases, in that order; junction bases with no gene match: 7. Germline V lookup: CDR1 MGHDK, CDR2 SYGVNS. CDR3 size: 15 residues. CDR3 nucleotide sequence: TGTGCCAGCAGTGAACGGGACAGCTTTTCCAATGAGCAGTTCTTC. This gives the protein CASSERDSFSNEQFF.

The V call is TRBV9, the J call TRBJ2-4, with TRBD2 as a possible D gene (6 bases). Germline CDR1 and CDR2: SGDLS and YYNGEE. The CDR3 has 15 amino acids. The V end was cut by 0 bases, the J end by 9 bases, with 16 bases between. DNA for the CDR3: TGTGCCAGCAGCGTAGATGGAGGGGCTGGTAGCATTCAGTACTTC. Its protein is CASSVDGGAGSIQYF.

This clonotype was observed a few times. V usage is TRBV7-2 and J usage is TRBJ1-6; 9 bases are shared with TRBD1. V was pared by 3 bases and J by 8 bases, with 5 bases of the junction left unmatched. Germline values: CDR1 SGHTA, CDR2 FQGNSA. CDR3 length: 15 residues. The CDR3 DNA follows: TGTGCCAGCAGCTTCGCTGGACAGGGGTATTCACCCCTCCACTTT. It yields the protein CASSFAGQGYSPLHF.

The rearrangement uses TRBV7-9 and TRBJ1-4, with 8 bases fitting TRBD1. In germline, CDR1 is SEHNR, CDR2 FQNEAQ (reference sequence). V dropped 5 bases and J dropped 5; count of bases not matched to a gene: 13. The CDR3 runs 17 residues. CDR3 region: CASSLLSLGQGNEKLFF. CDR3 nucleotides: TGTGCCAGCAGCCTCTTGAGTTTAGGACAGGGAAATGAAAAACTGTTTTTT.

The CDR3 region is CASSPLTGGNQPQHF. CDR3 bases: TGTGCCAGCAGTCCCCTAACCGGGGGCAATCAGCCCCAGCATTTT. The rearrangement links TRBV6-2 or TRBV6-3 to TRBJ1-5, with no clear D. Trimming cost V 5 bases and J 2 bases, with 13 bases left between them. This CDR3 region has 15 residues. Germline CDR1 is MNHEY and CDR2 is SVGEGT.

This chain links TRBV5-1 with TRBJ1-1; the D gene is possibly TRBD1 (6 bases). The CDR3 has 14 amino acids. V lost 6 bases, J lost 1 base, and 13 bases lay in between. The germline gives CDR1 SGHRS, CDR2 YFSETQ. The CDR3 here is CASNPLGANTEAFF. DNA of the CDR3: TGCGCCAGCAACCCGTTGGGGGCGAACACTGAAGCTTTCTTT.

This clonotype has a handful of counts. The rearrangement uses TRBV7-2 and TRBJ2-6, with no clear D. Per germline, CDR1 SGHTA and CDR2 FQGNSA. V shed 5 bases and J shed 3 bases, with 8 bases lying between them. CDR3 length equals 14 residues. The CDR3 region has the DNA TGTGCCAGCAGCCCGGACCGTGGGGCCAACGTCCTGACTTTC. Amino acid sequence: CASSPDRGANVLTF.

The rearrangement links TRBV12-3 or TRBV12-4 to TRBJ1-1; D call uncertain. This CDR3 region has 16 residues. V was clipped by 7 bases and J by 2 bases, with 20 bases between them. The CDR3 loop reads CASNSGRRSINTEAFF. CDR3 nucleotide sequence: TGTGCCAGCAACTCCGGGAGAAGAAGCATTAACACTGAAGCTTTCTTT.

This clonotype has a handful of counts. The J gene is TRBJ2-5, the V gene TRBV6-5; TRBD1 matches at 12 bases. J was trimmed by 5 bases and V by 5 bases; bases with no gene match: 12. The germline gives CDR1 MNHEY, CDR2 SVGAGI. CDR3 size: 17 residues. The CDR3 loop is CASSPGTGGAGVETQYF. As DNA, the CDR3 is TGTGCCAGCAGTCCCGGGACAGGGGGCGCGGGCGTGGAGACCCAGTACTTC.

There are a few counts of this clonotype. CDR3 coding DNA: TGCAGTGCTGGGGGAGGGCGGGGCTACGAGCAGTACTTC. Translation gives CSAGGGRGYEQYF. V and J are TRBV20-1 and TRBJ2-7, with 7 bases lining up with TRBD2. Germline CDR1 is DFQATT and CDR2 is SNEGSKA (reference sequence). The CDR3 spans 13 residues. Trimming cost V 5 bases and J 3 bases; bases outside gene matches: 7.